Described below is a single TCR beta chain sequence and its context. This record belongs to a study of control samples from healthy donors and cancer patients. Method: immunoSEQ multiplex PCR; TCRdb's copy keeps in-frame clones and lacks some. The sample carries tens of thousands of clones, 95% recorded once. Trimming removed 7 bases from V and 5 bases from J; junction bases left unmatched: 6. Germline V gene data show CDR1 as SQVTM and CDR2 as ANQGSEA. CDR3 length equals 12 residues. Sequencing was carried out using blood. The receptor was derived from a man aged 25 to 40 in good health. The chain links TRBV29-1 to TRBJ1-1, with 8 bases aligning to TRBD1. The CDR3 coding sequence is TGCAGCGCCACGACAGGGGCTACTGAAGCTTTCTTT. Protein product: CSATTGATEAFF.